This TCR beta chain emerged from a study of blood T cell repertoires in COVID-19. About the research overall: Acute and convalescent COVID-19 specimens originated in the United States, Italy and Spain. PBMCs, B-cell-depleted T cells, or T cells provided the cDNA or gDNA that made up the material.

Per the study methods: From reference gene primer amplification, estimates of nucleated cell counts were derived. TCRdb's table, derived via immunoSEQ multiplex PCR, lists solely in-frame clones and lacks some. V, J and clone size derive from that table, while D and trimming were established from the DNA sequence. The data show about 300,000 clones, with about nine tenths seen just once and 5.5% to 8.5% held by the top ten. With 0 bases clipped from V and 2 bases from J, the junction kept 4 bases outside the gene matches. Germline V gene data show CDR1 as SGHRS and CDR2 as YFSETQ. The CDR3 totals 16 residues.

The source is a woman between 25 and 40 years old who had recovered from COVID-19. The V and J genes are TRBV5-1 and TRBJ2-1; 8 bases match TRBD2. What was sequenced was peripheral blood. CDR3 sequence: CASSLEIAGTYNEQFF. The CDR3 nucleotides read TGCGCCAGCAGCTTGGAGATAGCGGGGACCTACAATGAGCAGTTCTTC.